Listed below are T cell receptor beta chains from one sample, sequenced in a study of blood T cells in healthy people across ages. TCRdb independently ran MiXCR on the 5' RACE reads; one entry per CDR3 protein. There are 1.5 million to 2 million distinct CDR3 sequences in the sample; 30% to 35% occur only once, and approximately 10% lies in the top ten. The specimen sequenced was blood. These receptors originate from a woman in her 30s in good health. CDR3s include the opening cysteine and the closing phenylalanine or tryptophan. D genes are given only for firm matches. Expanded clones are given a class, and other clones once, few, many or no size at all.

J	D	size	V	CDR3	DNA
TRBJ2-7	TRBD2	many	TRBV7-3	CASSPDGGGTYEQYF	TGTGCCAGCAGCCCCGACGGGGGGGGTACCTACGAGCAGTACTTC
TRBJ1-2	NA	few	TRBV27	CASSSGEPYGYTF	TGTGCCAGCAGTTCTGGGGAGCCCTATGGCTACACCTTC
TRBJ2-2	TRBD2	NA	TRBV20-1	CSAVSGSTGELFF	TGCAGTGCCGTTAGCGGGAGCACCGGGGAGCTGTTTTTT
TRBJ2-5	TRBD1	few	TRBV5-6	CASTRGGTGGIQYF	TGTGCCAGCACTCGGGGTGGGACAGGGGGCATCCAGTACTTC
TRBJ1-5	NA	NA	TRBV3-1	CASSQGQDNQPQHF	TGTGCCAGCAGCCAAGGACAGGACAATCAGCCCCAGCATTTT
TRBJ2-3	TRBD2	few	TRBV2	CASSVGTSGIDTQYF	TGTGCCAGCAGTGTAGGGACTAGCGGGATAGATACGCAGTATTTT
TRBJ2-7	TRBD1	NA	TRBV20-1	CSAAGTGAYEQYF	TGCAGTGCTGCCGGGACAGGAGCCTACGAGCAGTACTTC
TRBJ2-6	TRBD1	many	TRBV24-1	CATGGTGRSGANVLTF	TGTGCCACCGGGGGGACAGGGCGCTCTGGGGCCAACGTCCTGACTTTC
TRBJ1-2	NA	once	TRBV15	CATSSHGRTNYGYTF	TGTGCCACCAGCAGTCACGGGCGTACTAACTATGGCTACACCTTC
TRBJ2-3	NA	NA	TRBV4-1	CASSHGPYTDTQYF	TGCGCCAGCAGCCACGGGCCCTACACAGATACGCAGTATTTT
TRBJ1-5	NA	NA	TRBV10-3	CAIIGGSNQPQHF	TGTGCCATCATTGGGGGGAGCAATCAGCCCCAGCATTTT
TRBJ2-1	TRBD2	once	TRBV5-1	CASSFASGGLSYNGQFF	TGCGCCAGCAGCTTTGCTAGCGGGGGTCTATCCTACAATGGGCAGTTCTTC
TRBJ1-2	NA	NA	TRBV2	CASSDTGIGHYGYTF	TGTGCCAGCAGTGACACAGGGATTGGGCATTATGGCTACACCTTC
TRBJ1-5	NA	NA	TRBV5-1	CASSLGEFIQGQPQHF	TGCGCCAGCAGCTTGGGCGAATTCATTCAGGGACAGCCCCAGCATTTT
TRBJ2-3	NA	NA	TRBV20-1	CSAFSRTGGDTQYF	TGCAGTGCTTTCTCGCGGACCGGGGGTGATACGCAGTATTTT